Shown below are 7 T cell receptor beta chains from a single sample sequenced in a study of technical replicates of blood from several donors. Profiled with immunoSEQ multiplex PCR; TCRdb holds only in-frame clones, not every one. The sample holds 10,000 to 13,000 clones, about 94% seen once. Specimen: PBMCs. These receptors were obtained from a human donor in good health.

The chain combines TRBV18 with TRBJ2-7; the D gene is possibly TRBD2 (5 bases). Deletions cut 3 bases from V and 6 bases from J, with 15 bases between. CDR3 length equals 14 residues. Germline CDR1 reads KGHSH; CDR2 reads LQKENI. The CDR3 sequence is CASSPSSFGGEQYF. The DNA of the CDR3 is TGTGCCAGCTCACCGTCTAGTTTCGGAGGCGAGCAGTACTTC.

CDR3 protein: CASSRTGTSGSYEQYF. CDR3 nucleotides: TGCGCCAGCAGTCGGACCGGGACTAGCGGGAGCTACGAGCAGTACTTC. The rearrangement uses TRBV5-1 and TRBJ2-7; TRBD2 agrees at 14 bases. The V gene's germline CDR1 is SGHRS and CDR2 YFSETQ. The junction had 7 bases not matched to a gene; V was cut back by 5 bases and J by 3 bases. There are 16 residues in the CDR3.

The chain couples TRBV5-6 to TRBJ2-3, with D maybe TRBD2 (5 bases). CDR1 SGHDT and CDR2 YYEEEE come from the germline V gene. This CDR3 is 13 amino acids long. The V end lost 6 bases, the J end lost 6 bases, and 14 bases lay between the germline ends. CDR3 nucleotides: TGTGCCAGCATACTACGAGGGTCCGATACGCAGTATTTT. This sequence encodes CASILRGSDTQYF.

The chain combines TRBV2 with TRBJ2-2, with a weak D call TRBD2 (5 bases). V was pared by 8 bases and J by 5 bases, with 6 bases between. The length of the CDR3 is 11 residues. Germline V CDR1 and CDR2: SNHLY, FYNNEI. The CDR3 reads CASRGTGELFF. CDR3 in DNA: TGTGCCAGCCGAGGGACCGGGGAGCTGTTTTTT.

The V gene is TRBV6-5, the J gene TRBJ2-7; possible D gene TRBD1, 5 bases. This CDR3 has 13 residues. Germline-derived CDR1 and CDR2 are MNHEY and SVGAGI. V was cut by 2 bases and J by 4 bases, with 9 bases left in between. This chain's CDR3 is CASSYRQRYEQYF. CDR3 nucleotide sequence: TGTGCCAGCAGTTACCGACAGAGGTACGAGCAGTACTTC.

This clone was recorded only once. The CDR3: CASSETSAGAATQYF. DNA of the CDR3: TGTGCCAGCAGTGAAACGTCGGCTGGAGCAGCTACGCAGTATTTT. The genes are TRBV2 and TRBJ2-3; D is uncertain. CDR3 length equals 15 residues. The germline gives CDR1 SNHLY, CDR2 FYNNEI. Trimming left V 2 bases short and J 8 bases short, with 17 bases between.

This rearrangement joins TRBV6-1 to TRBJ1-2, with TRBD1 matching over 7 bases. The CDR3 has 14 amino acids. J lost 7 bases, V lost 5 bases, and 10 bases had no gene match. CDR1 is MNHNS, CDR2 SASEGT, per germline. The CDR3 DNA follows: TGTGCCAGCAGTACCACCACAGGGGAAGGTGGCTACACCTTC. This encodes CASSTTTGEGGYTF.